These 8 T cell receptor beta chains were all obtained from the same sample, sequenced in a study of blood T cells in healthy people across ages. Next came a second PCR, run for roughly 6 to 11 cycles, which used a sample-barcoded 5' primer along with a J-beta primer mix. TCRdb reprocessed the 5' RACE reads via MiXCR and lists one record per CDR3 protein. The repertoire holds roughly 800,000 distinct CDR3 sequences, with roughly 60% as singletons. Sequencing was performed on blood. These receptors were collected from a man aged 25 to 40 in good health.

This clonotype was seen more than once but under ten times. For the CDR3, the DNA is TGTGCCAGCAGCGCGGGGACAGGGAGAATTGGCGGCTACACCTTC. It codes for CASSAGTGRIGGYTF. V usage is TRBV9 and J usage is TRBJ1-2, with TRBD1 identical over 9 bases. J lost 8 bases, V lost 3 bases, and 11 bases had no gene match. The CDR3 length is 15 residues. Germline CDR1 is SGDLS and CDR2 is YYNGEE.

The V and J genes are TRBV6-6 and TRBJ1-1; D is uncertain. Germline CDR1 and CDR2: MNHNY and SVGAGI (reference sequence). The CDR3 extends over 14 amino acids. Trimming removed 0 bases at V and 2 bases at J, with 7 bases between. In DNA, the CDR3 is TGTGCCAGCAGTTACTCGAGGGCAAACACTGAAGCTTTCTTT. Protein sequence: CASSYSRANTEAFF.

The gene calls are TRBV29-1 and TRBJ1-1, with a tentative D call TRBD1 (6 bases). Trimming removed 7 bases from V and 4 bases from J, with 22 bases in between. Per the germline V gene, CDR1 is SQVTM and CDR2 is ANQGSEA. The CDR3 runs to 15 residues. The CDR3 sequence is CSAARPGGAPTEAFF. CDR3 nucleotides: TGCAGCGCTGCGAGGCCCGGGGGCGCCCCCACTGAAGCTTTCTTT.

The chain uses TRBV6-2 or TRBV6-3 and TRBJ2-3; no clear D gene. The CDR3 is 15 amino acids. Germline V lookup: CDR1 MNHEY, CDR2 SVGEGT. With 6 bases removed from V and 2 bases from J, the gap between germline ends came to 15 bases. The CDR3 spells CASSRTSTLTDTQYF. The CDR3 DNA reads as TGTGCCAGCAGCCGGACCTCAACCCTCACAGATACGCAGTATTTT.

This clonotype was observed a few times. This chain uses TRBV29-1 with TRBJ2-7; D may correspond to TRBD1 or TRBD2 (5 bases each). Trimming shortened V by 7 bases and J by 3 bases, and 16 bases separated the two germline ends. This CDR3 comprises 13 residues. Germline V lookup: CDR1 SQVTM, CDR2 ANQGSEA. The CDR3 region is CSAVKGPSYEQYF. CDR3 DNA: TGCAGCGCCGTTAAGGGACCGAGCTACGAGCAGTACTTC.

The CDR3 sequence: CSVERSGDQPQHF. DNA of the CDR3: TGCAGCGTTGAACGGTCAGGAGATCAGCCCCAGCATTTT. The chain is built from TRBV29-1 and TRBJ1-5; no clear D. CDR1 is SQVTM, CDR2 ANQGSEA, per germline. V shed 2 bases and J shed 5 bases, with 10 bases lying between them. CDR3 length: 13 amino acids.

A single count supports this clonotype. This chain connects TRBV20-1 to TRBJ1-6; possibly TRBD1 for D (6 bases). V gave up 6 bases and J gave up 5 bases, with 14 bases separating them. CDR1 DFQATT and CDR2 SNEGSKA come from the germline V gene (reference sequence). This CDR3 spans 14 amino acids. CDR3 loop: CSAKKGGNNSPLHF. The CDR3 DNA is TGCAGTGCCAAGAAAGGGGGGAATAATTCACCCCTCCACTTT.

The J gene is TRBJ2-6, the V gene TRBV20-1; D uncertain. Trimming removed 3 bases from V and 2 bases from J, with 11 bases in between. CDR3 length: 15 amino acids. The germline gives CDR1 DFQATT, CDR2 SNEGSKA (reference sequence). The CDR3 DNA reads TGCAGTGCTAGGGAAGTTTCTGCTGGGGCCAACGTCCTGACTTTC. As protein: CSAREVSAGANVLTF.